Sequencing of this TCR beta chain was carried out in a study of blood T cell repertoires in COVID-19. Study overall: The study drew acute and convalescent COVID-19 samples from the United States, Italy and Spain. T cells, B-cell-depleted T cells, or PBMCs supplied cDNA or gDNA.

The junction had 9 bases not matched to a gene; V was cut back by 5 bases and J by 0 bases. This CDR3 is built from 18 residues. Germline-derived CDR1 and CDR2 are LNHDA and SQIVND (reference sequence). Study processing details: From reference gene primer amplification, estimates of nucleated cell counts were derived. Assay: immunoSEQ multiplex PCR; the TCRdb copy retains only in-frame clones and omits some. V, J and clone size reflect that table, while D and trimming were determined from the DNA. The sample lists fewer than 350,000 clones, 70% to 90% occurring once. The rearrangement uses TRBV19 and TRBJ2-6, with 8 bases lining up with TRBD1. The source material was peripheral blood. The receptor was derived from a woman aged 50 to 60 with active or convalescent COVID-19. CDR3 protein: CASSLRQGIGSGANVLTF. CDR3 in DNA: TGTGCCAGTAGTCTCCGACAGGGGATTGGCTCTGGGGCCAACGTCCTGACTTTC.